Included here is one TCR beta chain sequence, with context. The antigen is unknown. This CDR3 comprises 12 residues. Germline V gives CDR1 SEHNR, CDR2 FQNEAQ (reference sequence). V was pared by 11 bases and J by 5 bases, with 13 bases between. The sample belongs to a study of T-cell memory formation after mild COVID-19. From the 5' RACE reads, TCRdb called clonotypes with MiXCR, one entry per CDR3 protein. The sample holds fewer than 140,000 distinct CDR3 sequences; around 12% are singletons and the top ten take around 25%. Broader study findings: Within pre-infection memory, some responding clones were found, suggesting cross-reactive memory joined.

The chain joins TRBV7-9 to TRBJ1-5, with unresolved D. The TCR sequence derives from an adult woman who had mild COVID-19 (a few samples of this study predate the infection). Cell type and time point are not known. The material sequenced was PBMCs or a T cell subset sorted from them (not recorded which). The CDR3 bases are TGTGCCTCCGAGGGCGTCGATCAGCCCCAGCATTTT. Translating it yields CASEGVDQPQHF.